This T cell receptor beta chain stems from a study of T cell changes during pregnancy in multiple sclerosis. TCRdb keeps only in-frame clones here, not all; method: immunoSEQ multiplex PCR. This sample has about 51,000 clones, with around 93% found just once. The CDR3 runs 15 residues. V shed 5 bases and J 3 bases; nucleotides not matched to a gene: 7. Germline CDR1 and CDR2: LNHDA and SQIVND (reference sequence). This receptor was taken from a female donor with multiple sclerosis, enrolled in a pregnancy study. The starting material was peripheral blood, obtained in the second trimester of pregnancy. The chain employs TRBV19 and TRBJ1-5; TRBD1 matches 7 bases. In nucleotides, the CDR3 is TGTGCCAGTAGTGTCGGACAGGATTCCAATCAGCCCCAGCATTTT. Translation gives CASSVGQDSNQPQHF.